This is a list of T cell receptor beta chains from one sample in a study of cytomegalovirus exposure and HLA in healthy donors. Measured with immunoSEQ multiplex PCR; TCRdb has only the in-frame clones, and not every one. The sample comprises under 200,000 clones, approximately 96% of which are singletons, and approximately 0.97% rests with the top ten. Sequencing was done on a sample of PBMCs. The receptor source for this set is a woman aged 18-29 years in good health and CMV-seronegative. Each CDR3 is given with its conserved first and last residue. Fields, in order: D gene, clone size, V gene, J gene, CDR3 DNA, CDR3 protein. D genes are given only for firm matches. Where a row states a size, it is once, few, many or the class of an expanded clone; other rows omit it.

D: .; size: .; V: TRBV21-1; J: TRBJ1-6; DNA: TGTGCCAGCAGCAATAGGGAAGGGGCGAATTCACCCCTCCACTTT; CDR3: CASSNREGANSPLHF
D: TRBD1; size: .; V: TRBV5-1; J: TRBJ2-7; DNA: TGCGCCAGCAGCTTTGGGACAGGAACCTACGAGCAGTACTTC; CDR3: CASSFGTGTYEQYF
D: TRBD2; size: .; V: TRBV29-1; J: TRBJ2-1; DNA: TGCAGCGTGACTAGCGGGGGAGTTTACAATGAGCAGTTCTTC; CDR3: CSVTSGGVYNEQFF
D: .; size: once; V: TRBV9; J: TRBJ1-2; DNA: TGTGCCAGCAGCTTGGTCGGAGACGGAAACTATGGCTACACCTTC; CDR3: CASSLVGDGNYGYTF
D: TRBD1; size: .; V: TRBV9; J: TRBJ1-1; DNA: TGTGCCAGCAGCGTAGCTGGGACAGGGGGCACTGAAGCTTTCTTT; CDR3: CASSVAGTGGTEAFF
D: .; size: .; V: TRBV21-1; J: TRBJ1-1; DNA: TGTGCCAGCAGCAAAGCAGGGGTCATCATCACTGAAGCTTTCTTT; CDR3: CASSKAGVIITEAFF
D: TRBD1; size: .; V: TRBV6-5; J: TRBJ2-3; DNA: TGTGCCAGCAGTTACCAGGGACAGGTCCCTATAGATACGCAGTATTTT; CDR3: CASSYQGQVPIDTQYF
D: .; size: .; V: TRBV7-9; J: TRBJ2-7; DNA: TGTGCCAGCAGCTTAGAAAAGGGGGGGCCAGGAGAGCAGTACTTC; CDR3: CASSLEKGGPGEQYF
D: .; size: .; V: TRBV5-6; J: TRBJ1-1; DNA: TGTGCCAGCAGCTCCCGACCGGGTCGGAACACTGAAGCTTTCTTT; CDR3: CASSSRPGRNTEAFF
D: .; size: .; V: TRBV29-1; J: TRBJ1-2; DNA: TGCAGCGTAAAAGAGGGTGGCTACACCTTC; CDR3: CSVKEGGYTF
D: TRBD1; size: .; V: TRBV6-1; J: TRBJ2-1; DNA: TGTGCCAGCCTAAGGACAGGGTTCTACAATGAGCAGTTCTTC; CDR3: CASLRTGFYNEQFF
D: .; size: .; V: TRBV9; J: TRBJ1-6; DNA: TGTGCCAGCAGCATGAGACAGGATTATAATTCACCCCTCCACTTT; CDR3: CASSMRQDYNSPLHF
D: .; size: .; V: TRBV6-1; J: TRBJ2-1; DNA: TGTGCCAGCAGTGAAGCGCGGGTACTCCGGGCAGCGCAGTTCTTC; CDR3: CASSEARVLRAAQFF
D: TRBD2; size: .; V: TRBV9; J: TRBJ2-5; DNA: TGTGCCAGCAGCGTAGGGCTCGTGGGACTAGCGGGCGGTGCAGAGACCCAGTACTTC; CDR3: CASSVGLVGLAGGAETQYF
D: .; size: .; V: TRBV9; J: TRBJ1-4; DNA: TGTGCCAGCAGCGTCGGCGGCCGCGAAAAACTGTTTTTT; CDR3: CASSVGGREKLFF
D: TRBD1; size: .; V: TRBV18; J: TRBJ1-1; DNA: TGTGCCAGCTCACCACCGAAGGGGGCGAATACTGAAGCTTTCTTT; CDR3: CASSPPKGANTEAFF
D: TRBD1; size: .; V: TRBV6-4; J: TRBJ1-5; DNA: TGTGCCAGCAGTGACCGGGACAGGGAGAGTGGGCCCCAGCATTTT; CDR3: CASSDRDRESGPQHF
D: TRBD1; size: once; V: TRBV5-4; J: TRBJ2-7; DNA: TGTGCCAGCAGCCAAGGTCTGGGACAGGGGGCTTCCTACGAGCAGTACTTC; CDR3: CASSQGLGQGASYEQYF
D: TRBD1; size: .; V: TRBV15; J: TRBJ1-2; DNA: TGTGCCACCAGCAGAGATCGGGTCAGGGGGATAAACGGCTACACCTTC; CDR3: CATSRDRVRGINGYTF
D: .; size: .; V: TRBV5-1; J: TRBJ2-7; DNA: TGCGCCAGCAGCTTGGAAGCGAGAGACGGCGAGCAGTACTTC; CDR3: CASSLEARDGEQYF
D: .; size: .; V: TRBV5-4; J: TRBJ2-7; DNA: TGTGCCAGCAGCAGGGGGGGCGGCAACGAGCAGTACTTC; CDR3: CASSRGGGNEQYF
D: TRBD1; size: .; V: TRBV19; J: TRBJ2-4; DNA: TGTGCCAGTAGTCCCACCCCAGCAACAGGGGCGGTTCAGTACTTC; CDR3: CASSPTPATGAVQYF
D: TRBD1; size: .; V: TRBV27; J: TRBJ1-2; DNA: TGTGCCAGCAGTTACCCGGGACAGGGCACTTATCACTATGGCTACACCTTC; CDR3: CASSYPGQGTYHYGYTF
D: TRBD2; size: .; V: TRBV5-6; J: TRBJ2-5; DNA: TGTGCCAGCAGCTTTATAGCGGGAATACAAGAGACCCAGTACTTC; CDR3: CASSFIAGIQETQYF
D: TRBD1; size: .; V: TRBV18; J: TRBJ1-5; DNA: TGTGCCAGCTCCCTGACAGGGGGAGGAAATCAGCCCCAGCATTTT; CDR3: CASSLTGGGNQPQHF
D: .; size: .; V: TRBV15; J: TRBJ2-6; DNA: TGTGCCACCAGCAGATGGACAGTATCTGGGGCCAACGTCCTGACTTTC; CDR3: CATSRWTVSGANVLTF
D: TRBD2; size: .; V: TRBV2; J: TRBJ2-5; DNA: TGTGCCAGCAGTGCGGGAGGTGGCCAGTACTTC; CDR3: CASSAGGGQYF
D: TRBD1; size: .; V: TRBV27; J: TRBJ2-2; DNA: TGTGCCAGCAGCTGGACAGGGGGGTCGGCCGGGGAGCTGTTTTTT; CDR3: CASSWTGGSAGELFF
D: .; size: .; V: TRBV7-2; J: TRBJ2-3; DNA: TGTGCCAGCAGCACCCGGGACTGGCCAGATACGCAGTATTTT; CDR3: CASSTRDWPDTQYF
D: .; size: .; V: TRBV4-3; J: TRBJ2-5; DNA: TGCGCCAGCAGCCAAGAGGACACCACGGAGACCCAGTACTTC; CDR3: CASSQEDTTETQYF
D: TRBD2; size: .; V: TRBV6-1; J: TRBJ2-5; DNA: TGTGCCAGCAGTCAAGGAACTAGCGGGGGCCAAGAGACCCAGTACTTC; CDR3: CASSQGTSGGQETQYF
D: .; size: .; V: TRBV5-1; J: TRBJ2-3; DNA: TGCGCCAGCAGCTTGGCCCAGGGGGGTACGCAGTATTTT; CDR3: CASSLAQGGTQYF
D: TRBD1; size: .; V: TRBV9; J: TRBJ2-5; DNA: TGTGCCAGCAGCGTAGAAGGGGGCCGGGAGACCCAGTACTTC; CDR3: CASSVEGGRETQYF
D: .; size: once; V: TRBV2; J: TRBJ1-2; DNA: TGTGCCAGCAGTGAGGTCAGGGGCTATGGCTACACCTTC; CDR3: CASSEVRGYGYTF
D: .; size: .; V: TRBV7-9; J: TRBJ1-5; DNA: TGTGCCAGCAGCTTCGACACCCTGATTACGCCCCAGCATTTT; CDR3: CASSFDTLITPQHF
D: TRBD1; size: once; V: TRBV27; J: TRBJ2-6; DNA: TGTGCCACCAAAACCCGGGCGACAGGGGGCGGGTCTGGGGCCAACGTCCTGACTTTC; CDR3: CATKTRATGGGSGANVLTF
D: TRBD1; size: .; V: TRBV10-2; J: TRBJ1-3; DNA: TGCGCCAGCGGGGGCCGGGACAGGGGGCTGGACACCATATATTTT; CDR3: CASGGRDRGLDTIYF
D: .; size: .; V: TRBV6-1; J: TRBJ2-1; DNA: TGTGCCAGCAGTGGGGGAGGGGGGGGCGACTATGAGCAGTTCTTC; CDR3: CASSGGGGGDYEQFF
D: TRBD2; size: .; V: TRBV4-3; J: TRBJ2-1; DNA: TGCGCCAGCAGCCAAGCGGGGGGATACAATGAGCAGTTCTTC; CDR3: CASSQAGGYNEQFF
D: TRBD2; size: once; V: TRBV5-6; J: TRBJ2-1; DNA: TGTGCCAGCAGCATTGGACTAGCGGGGGGCTCCTACAATGAGCAGTTCTTC; CDR3: CASSIGLAGGSYNEQFF
D: TRBD1; size: .; V: TRBV11-2; J: TRBJ2-7; DNA: TGTGCCAGCAGCTTAGGAGGACAGGCCGCCTACGAGCAGTACTTC; CDR3: CASSLGGQAAYEQYF
D: .; size: .; V: TRBV27; J: TRBJ2-7; DNA: TGTGCCAGCAGTTCCCTATCCTACGAGCAGTACTTC; CDR3: CASSSLSYEQYF